Listed below are T cell receptor beta chains from one sample, sequenced in a study of OX40 agonist ivuxolimab in advanced cancers. Only in-frame clones appear in the TCRdb table, and some are missing; sequencing was by immunoSEQ multiplex PCR. This table holds about 24,000 clones, approximately 85% found once. The source was CD4+ or CD8+ T cells sorted from blood, collected in a trial of the OX40 agonist ivuxolimab. The receptor set was obtained from an adult with an advanced solid tumor such as melanoma, head and neck, liver or kidney cancer. The CDR3 runs from the conserved cysteine through the conserved F or W. The order of the fields is CDR3 length, clone size, V gene, D gene, J gene, CDR3 protein, CDR3 DNA. A D gene is named only where the DNA matches it firmly. Clone size, where shown, is once, few, many, or a class for clones that have expanded.

14	NA	TRBV9	NA	TRBJ1-2	CASSVGGEGYGYTF	TGTGCCAGCAGCGTGGGAGGGGAGGGCTATGGCTACACCTTC
14	NA	TRBV27	TRBD2	TRBJ2-1	CASTSGIVSNEQFF	TGTGCCAGTACAAGCGGGATAGTCTCAAATGAGCAGTTCTTC
15	NA	TRBV19	TRBD2	TRBJ2-3	CASREASGRADTQYF	TGTGCCAGTAGGGAGGCTAGCGGGAGGGCAGATACGCAGTATTTT
15	NA	TRBV10-3	NA	TRBJ1-5	CAISWTENSNQPQHF	TGTGCCATCAGCTGGACAGAAAATAGCAATCAGCCCCAGCATTTT
15	NA	TRBV4-1	TRBD2	TRBJ2-7	CASSLQRGGLYEQYF	TGCGCCAGCAGCCTCCAGCGGGGGGGTCTCTACGAGCAGTACTTC
17	NA	TRBV2	TRBD2	TRBJ2-1	CASSYSGLAGVYNEQFF	TGTGCCAGCAGTTACTCAGGACTAGCGGGAGTGTACAATGAGCAGTTCTTC
15	NA	TRBV7-9	TRBD1	TRBJ2-1	CASSLVQGAIHEQFF	TGTGCCAGCAGCTTAGTACAGGGGGCTATCCATGAGCAGTTCTTC
12	NA	TRBV10-3	TRBD1	TRBJ1-1	CAIMETGGEAFF	TGTGCCATCATGGAAACAGGGGGGGAAGCTTTCTTT
15	once	TRBV2	TRBD1	TRBJ2-1	CASSQDRVGVDEQFF	TGTGCCAGCAGCCAGGACAGGGTTGGGGTGGATGAGCAGTTCTTC
15	NA	TRBV18	TRBD1	TRBJ1-4	CASSPGTGANEKLFF	TGTGCCAGCTCACCGGGGACAGGAGCTAATGAAAAACTGTTTTTT
14	NA	TRBV9	NA	TRBJ2-1	CASSVAGSYNEQFF	TGTGCCAGCAGCGTAGCGGGCTCCTACAATGAGCAGTTCTTC
14	NA	TRBV2	NA	TRBJ1-6	CASSVAGTNSPLHF	TGTGCCAGCAGTGTGGCAGGGACTAATTCACCCCTCCACTTT
13	NA	TRBV4-2	NA	TRBJ2-7	CASSQGRTGEQYF	TGTGCCAGCAGCCAAGGGCGGACGGGGGAGCAGTACTTC
12	NA	TRBV25-1	NA	TRBJ2-1	CASTGTYNEQFF	TGTGCCAGCACCGGGACTTACAATGAGCAGTTCTTC
14	NA	TRBV6-5	TRBD1	TRBJ1-2	CASTRGEGAGGYTF	TGTGCCAGCACGCGGGGCGAGGGGGCGGGTGGCTACACCTTC
15	once	TRBV5-1	TRBD1	TRBJ1-1	CASSFTGGLNTEAFF	TGCGCCAGCAGCTTCACAGGGGGCCTGAACACTGAAGCTTTCTTT
15	NA	TRBV6-4	TRBD2	TRBJ2-1	CASSYVSGSYNEQFF	TGTGCCAGCAGCTATGTTAGCGGGAGTTACAATGAGCAGTTCTTC
13	NA	TRBV29-1	TRBD1	TRBJ2-2	CSVARGPTGELFF	TGCAGCGTGGCCAGGGGGCCCACCGGGGAGCTGTTTTTT
13	once	TRBV6-1	NA	TRBJ1-5	CASNNSPNQPQHF	TGTGCCAGCAACAACAGTCCCAATCAGCCCCAGCATTTT
15	NA	TRBV4-3	NA	TRBJ2-7	CASSQDRGWGDEQYF	TGCGCCAGCAGCCAAGATCGGGGGTGGGGGGACGAGCAGTACTTC
14	once	TRBV18	NA	TRBJ1-1	CASSPLRENTEAFF	TGTGCCAGCTCACCACTTCGGGAGAACACTGAAGCTTTCTTT
14	NA	TRBV5-1	NA	TRBJ2-7	CASSFRGDSNEQYF	TGCGCCAGCAGCTTCCGGGGGGACAGTAACGAGCAGTACTTC
14	NA	TRBV7-9	TRBD1	TRBJ1-2	CASNRDSANYGYTF	TGTGCCAGCAACCGGGACAGCGCTAACTATGGCTACACCTTC
12	NA	TRBV29-1	TRBD1	TRBJ2-5	CSGGQGQETQYF	TGCAGCGGGGGACAGGGCCAAGAGACCCAGTACTTC
13	NA	TRBV7-6	NA	TRBJ2-7	CASSFSDTYEQYF	TGTGCCAGCAGCTTTTCTGACACCTACGAGCAGTACTTC
11	NA	TRBV29-1	NA	TRBJ2-4	CSVDAKNIQYF	TGCAGCGTCGACGCCAAAAACATTCAGTACTTC
15	NA	TRBV7-2	TRBD2	TRBJ2-7	CASSQAAGDSYEQYF	TGTGCCAGCAGCCAGGCGGCGGGAGACTCCTACGAGCAGTACTTC
14	NA	TRBV30	NA	TRBJ2-7	CAWANRDIYYEQYF	TGTGCCTGGGCGAACCGGGACATCTATTACGAGCAGTACTTC
15	NA	TRBV18	NA	TRBJ2-1	CASSPLGEVYNEQFF	TGTGCCAGCTCACCACTGGGGGAGGTCTACAATGAGCAGTTCTTC
18	NA	TRBV27	TRBD2	TRBJ2-1	CASSLSSSGSITYNEQFF	TGTGCCAGCAGTTTAAGTAGTAGCGGGTCAATTACCTACAATGAGCAGTTCTTC
14	NA	TRBV19	NA	TRBJ2-2	CASRADRNTGELFF	TGTGCCAGTAGGGCGGACAGGAACACCGGGGAGCTGTTTTTT
17	once	TRBV11-2	TRBD1	TRBJ1-4	CASSFLPGTGRDEKLFF	TGTGCCAGCAGCTTCTTGCCCGGGACAGGGAGGGATGAAAAACTGTTTTTT
19	NA	TRBV5-1	NA	TRBJ1-6	CASRPAAQDPSSYNSPLHF	TGCGCCAGCAGACCCGCCGCCCAGGACCCGAGCTCCTATAATTCACCCCTCCACTTT
15	NA	TRBV19	NA	TRBJ2-3	CASSTDHSSTDTQYF	TGTGCCAGTAGTACAGACCATTCTAGCACAGATACGCAGTATTTT
20	once	TRBV4-1	TRBD2	TRBJ2-1	CASSQDPGTSGFSSYNEQFF	TGCGCCAGCAGCCAAGATCCGGGGACTAGCGGTTTTAGCTCCTACAATGAGCAGTTCTTC
15	NA	TRBV5-1	TRBD2	TRBJ2-5	CASSPRPAGEETQYF	TGCGCCAGCAGCCCACGGCCAGCGGGGGAAGAGACCCAGTACTTC
14	few	TRBV2	NA	TRBJ1-2	CASSELGTAAGYTF	TGTGCCAGCAGTGAACTGGGGACGGCTGCGGGCTACACCTTC
15	NA	TRBV18	TRBD1	TRBJ2-2	CASSPGTGYTGELFF	TGTGCCAGCTCACCCGGGACAGGGTACACCGGGGAGCTGTTTTTT
15	few	TRBV6-1	TRBD2	TRBJ2-7	CASKKLAGPSYEQYF	TGTGCCAGCAAAAAACTAGCGGGTCCCTCCTACGAGCAGTACTTC
15	NA	TRBV15	NA	TRBJ2-3	CATSREGVGADTQYF	TGTGCCACCAGCAGAGAGGGTGTAGGTGCAGATACGCAGTATTTT
15	NA	TRBV4-1	TRBD1	TRBJ2-7	CASSYDRVGSYEQYF	TGCGCCAGCAGCTACGACAGGGTTGGCTCCTACGAGCAGTACTTC
15	NA	TRBV7-2	NA	TRBJ2-7	CASSYRDLGSYEQYF	TGTGCCAGCAGCTACAGGGATCTAGGCTCCTACGAGCAGTACTTC
13	NA	TRBV30	NA	TRBJ2-5	CAWSSQEKETQYF	TGTGCCTGGAGTTCGCAGGAAAAAGAGACCCAGTACTTC
13	NA	TRBV9	NA	TRBJ1-1	CASSVVQNTEAFF	TGTGCCAGCAGCGTAGTGCAGAACACTGAAGCTTTCTTT
15	NA	TRBV5-1	TRBD1	TRBJ1-5	CASSIGDSLYQPQHF	TGCGCCAGCAGCATAGGGGACAGCCTGTATCAGCCCCAGCATTTT
16	NA	TRBV11-2	TRBD1	TRBJ1-2	CASSRDRGYGAYGYTF	TGTGCCAGCAGCAGAGACAGGGGGTATGGAGCCTATGGCTACACCTTC
13	NA	TRBV14	NA	TRBJ1-1	CASSLGSGTEAFF	TGTGCCAGCAGCCTTGGGTCCGGCACTGAAGCTTTCTTT
14	NA	TRBV5-4	NA	TRBJ1-1	CASSSQRGGTEAFF	TGTGCCAGCAGCTCGCAGAGGGGTGGGACTGAAGCTTTCTTT
14	NA	TRBV2	NA	TRBJ1-4	CASSGGTFNEKLFF	TGTGCCAGCAGCGGCGGGACATTTAATGAAAAACTGTTTTTT
14	NA	TRBV30	NA	TRBJ2-7	CAWSGRTATYEQYF	TGTGCCTGGAGTGGACGGACAGCAACCTACGAGCAGTACTTC
13	NA	TRBV7-2	NA	TRBJ2-5	CASSFFALETQYF	TGTGCCAGCAGCTTTTTCGCGTTAGAGACCCAGTACTTC
19	NA	TRBV27	TRBD1	TRBJ2-3	CASSQHRTGGGGVSDTQYF	TGTGCCAGCAGCCAACATAGGACAGGGGGCGGGGGGGTTTCAGATACGCAGTATTTT